Listed below are T cell receptor beta chains from one sample, sequenced in a study of T cells expressing NK-cell markers. Reprocessing the 5' RACE reads, TCRdb reports a single entry for every CDR3 protein and omits DNA. The clone table shows about 260,000 distinct CDR3 sequences, with the ten largest holding 4% to 5%. The material sequenced was blood T cells: a sorted CD56 or NKG2C T cell subset, CD4+ or CD8+ T cells, or bulk PBMC T cells (not recorded which). These receptors all stem from a woman between 18 and 70 years old in good health. Each CDR3 is given with its conserved first and last residue. Each record gives: J gene, V gene, CDR3 protein.

TRBJ2-2,TRBV7-2,CASSFGGRANGELFF
TRBJ1-1,TRBV12-3/TRBV12-4,CASSFAGNKENTEAFF
TRBJ1-4,TRBV7-9,CASTPLKSANEKLFF
TRBJ1-2,TRBV7-2,CASSLIPPAGTSYGYTF
TRBJ1-5,TRBV20-1,CSAASGRGNQPQHF
TRBJ2-2,TRBV4-2,CASSPRTSGRVNTGELFF
TRBJ1-1,TRBV6-1,CASNPGTGPSRAFF
TRBJ2-1,TRBV20-1,CSARAPSGGANEQFF
TRBJ1-2,TRBV28,CASSFQTGGNYGYTF
TRBJ2-5,TRBV11-1,CASSRAPTSGQETQYF
TRBJ2-1,TRBV12-3/TRBV12-4,CASGLVGTASNEQFF
TRBJ2-1,TRBV12-3/TRBV12-4,CASSPTRGPDNEQFF
TRBJ2-7,TRBV5-1,CASSLLLTPYEQYF
TRBJ2-4,TRBV6-1,CASMSPPAAKNIQYF
TRBJ2-2,TRBV27,CASKSGRGTGELFF
TRBJ2-7,TRBV15,CATPPEYEQYF
TRBJ2-6,TRBV5-6,CASSLHRGRDVLTF
TRBJ1-5,TRBV19,CASSPGTAYNQPQHF
TRBJ1-1,TRBV6-2/TRBV6-3,CASSSPPNTEAFF
TRBJ1-5,TRBV20-1,CSARAVDSNQPQHF
TRBJ2-2,TRBV12-3/TRBV12-4,CASSPLRAANTGELFF
TRBJ2-4,TRBV28,CASSSPEGIQYF
TRBJ1-2,TRBV6-1,CASSPRQGLYGYTF
TRBJ2-2,TRBV7-3,CASSLTGTVYTGELFF
TRBJ1-5,TRBV13,CASSWSGGNQPQHF
TRBJ1-5,TRBV20-1,CSARPPTYNQPQHF
TRBJ1-2,TRBV9,CASSALTGIGGGYTF
TRBJ2-7,TRBV18,CASSPGTNYEQYF
TRBJ1-3,TRBV6-5,CASSSTYRVRGNTIYF
TRBJ2-4,TRBV27,CASSSGEVAKNIQYF
TRBJ2-1,TRBV14,CASSPIPGRGTYNEQFF
TRBJ1-2,TRBV5-1,CASSLVQNYGYTF
TRBJ2-7,TRBV24-1,CATSDTRDVREQYF
TRBJ2-1,TRBV5-1,CASQIWQYNEQFF
TRBJ2-2,TRBV2,CASSGLASTGELFF
TRBJ2-1,TRBV28,CASSQTGTFHNEQFF
TRBJ2-1,TRBV27,CASSYRVTSGGAEQFF